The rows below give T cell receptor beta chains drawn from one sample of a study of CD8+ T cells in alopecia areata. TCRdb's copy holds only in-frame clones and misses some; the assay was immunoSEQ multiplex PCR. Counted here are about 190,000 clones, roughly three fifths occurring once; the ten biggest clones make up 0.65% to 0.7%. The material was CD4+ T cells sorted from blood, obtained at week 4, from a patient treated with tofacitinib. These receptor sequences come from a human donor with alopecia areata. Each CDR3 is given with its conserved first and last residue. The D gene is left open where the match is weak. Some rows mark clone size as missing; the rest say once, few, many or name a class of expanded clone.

TGTGCCAGCAGCCCTGGACAGGGGGACACTGAAGCTTTCTTT	CASSPGQGDTEAFF	TRBD1	TRBJ1-1	few	TRBV7-9	14
TGTGCCAGCAGCAGCAGCACAGATACGCAGTATTTT	CASSSSTDTQYF	.	TRBJ2-3	once	TRBV7-2	12
TGTGCCTGGAGTAACATTCAGGGGGATGGCTACACCTTC	CAWSNIQGDGYTF	TRBD1	TRBJ1-2	.	TRBV30	13
TGTGCCAGCAGCACCCGACAGGGAGTGATCACCGGGGAGCTGTTTTTT	CASSTRQGVITGELFF	TRBD1	TRBJ2-2	few	TRBV5-4	16
TGTGCCAGCAGCCGTAGCGATGGGGAGACCCAGTACTTC	CASSRSDGETQYF	.	TRBJ2-5	.	TRBV5-4	13
TGCACCGCCTCCCAGGAGGCTGAAGCTTTCTTT	CTASQEAEAFF	.	TRBJ1-1	.	TRBV29-1	11
TGTGCCACCAGCGGAACCACAGGGAGGAGGGATGAAAAACTGTTTTTT	CATSGTTGRRDEKLFF	.	TRBJ1-4	.	TRBV15	16
TGCAGCGTTGGAGGCGGAACTGAAGCTTTCTTT	CSVGGGTEAFF	.	TRBJ1-1	.	TRBV29-1	11
TGTGCCAGCTCACCGGAGCGGAACACTGAAGCTTTCTTT	CASSPERNTEAFF	.	TRBJ1-1	once	TRBV18	13
TGTGCCAGCAGCTTGCAGGGGGGGGGAGAGACCCAGTACTTC	CASSLQGGGETQYF	.	TRBJ2-5	few	TRBV11-2	14
TGTGCCTGGAGTGGACTGACGCCCGATCAGCCCCAGCATTTT	CAWSGLTPDQPQHF	.	TRBJ1-5	.	TRBV30	14
TGTGCCAGCAGGGGGACAGGGCGGACTGGCTACACCTTC	CASRGTGRTGYTF	TRBD1	TRBJ1-2	.	TRBV6-1	13
TGTGCCAGCAGCCACAGGGGGCGAACAGATACGCAGTATTTT	CASSHRGRTDTQYF	TRBD1	TRBJ2-3	.	TRBV25-1	14
TGTGCCAGCAACCCACAGGGGTATAGCAATCAGCCCCAGCATTTT	CASNPQGYSNQPQHF	TRBD1	TRBJ1-5	.	TRBV2	15
TGCAGCGTTGAAGATGGCGGGGGTTCCTATGGCTACACCTTC	CSVEDGGGSYGYTF	.	TRBJ1-2	.	TRBV29-1	14
TGTGCCTGGAGTACAGGGCTGAGAAACATTCAGTACTTC	CAWSTGLRNIQYF	.	TRBJ2-4	.	TRBV30	13
TGTGCCAGCCGCCGGGACTTGTCCGGCACAGATACGCAGTATTTT	CASRRDLSGTDTQYF	.	TRBJ2-3	few	TRBV7-2	15
TGTGCCAGCATAACGGCGAGAAATCAGCCCCAGCATTTT	CASITARNQPQHF	.	TRBJ1-5	.	TRBV28	13
TGTGCCAGCTCATCGACTAGCCAAGAGACCCAGTACTTC	CASSSTSQETQYF	.	TRBJ2-5	few	TRBV18	13
TGTGCCAGCAGTTTCAAGGGAAATGAGCAGTTCTTC	CASSFKGNEQFF	.	TRBJ2-1	.	TRBV7-9	12
TGTGCCAGTAGTACCTTAGCGAGAGGGGAGCTGTTTTTT	CASSTLARGELFF	.	TRBJ2-2	once	TRBV19	13
TGTGCCTGGAGTGTACGTGTGGTGGCAGGGTCGGGCGAGCAGTACTTC	CAWSVRVVAGSGEQYF	.	TRBJ2-7	.	TRBV30	16
TGTGCCAGCAGCCCAATAGCGGGGTGGTACAATGAGCAGTTCTTC	CASSPIAGWYNEQFF	TRBD2	TRBJ2-1	.	TRBV7-3	15
TGCAGCCCTCGGTCTCTTGGAGAGACCCAGTACTTC	CSPRSLGETQYF	.	TRBJ2-5	.	TRBV29-1	12
TGCAGCGTTGGAACGGGACGGGATCAGCCCCAGCATTTT	CSVGTGRDQPQHF	.	TRBJ1-5	.	TRBV29-1	13
TGCAGCGTTGAGGTAGCCTACGAGCAGTACTTC	CSVEVAYEQYF	.	TRBJ2-7	.	TRBV29-1	11
TGTGCCAGCAGTAGAGGGAGCGGGAGGATCGGCACAGATACGCAGTATTTT	CASSRGSGRIGTDTQYF	TRBD2	TRBJ2-3	.	TRBV6-4	17
TGTGCCAGCAGGCGGGCGTATGGCTACACCTTC	CASRRAYGYTF	.	TRBJ1-2	few	TRBV28	11
TGTGCCAGCAGGCGGGACGGCCTCGAGCAGTACTTC	CASRRDGLEQYF	.	TRBJ2-7	.	TRBV7-2	12
TGTGCCTGGATGCCCAGGGCCTCCTACGAGCAGTACTTC	CAWMPRASYEQYF	.	TRBJ2-7	.	TRBV30	13
TGCAGCGTTGGGGTACTAGCGGGAGGAAAGAACACCGGGGAGCTGTTTTTT	CSVGVLAGGKNTGELFF	TRBD2	TRBJ2-2	.	TRBV29-1	17
TGTGCCAGCAGCCCCCTGCAGGGGGCCTATTCAACTAATGAAAAACTGTTTTTT	CASSPLQGAYSTNEKLFF	TRBD1	TRBJ1-4	.	TRBV7-8	18
TGTGCCAGCAGCCTCAGAGGGGGCCATCAGCCCCAGCATTTT	CASSLRGGHQPQHF	TRBD1	TRBJ1-5	.	TRBV6-5	14
TGTGCCAGTCGAGGAAACACCATATATTTT	CASRGNTIYF	.	TRBJ1-3	many	TRBV9	10
TGTGCCACCAGCAGAGACGGTCTAGTGGGCGTGGGGGATACGCAGTATTTT	CATSRDGLVGVGDTQYF	.	TRBJ2-3	.	TRBV15	17
TGCAGCGTCCTCCCTTGGGGGGGTAGTAATGAAAAACTGTTTTTT	CSVLPWGGSNEKLFF	.	TRBJ1-4	.	TRBV29-1	15
TGTGCCAGCTCCCGGGACAGCGCGAACACCGGGGAGCTGTTTTTT	CASSRDSANTGELFF	TRBD1	TRBJ2-2	.	TRBV18	15
TGTGCCAGCAATCACGCACGGGAGGGCCCCTACGAGCAGTACTTC	CASNHAREGPYEQYF	TRBD2	TRBJ2-7	.	TRBV19	15
TGTGCCTTTCAGGCAGGCAATCAGCCCCAGCATTTT	CAFQAGNQPQHF	.	TRBJ1-5	.	TRBV30	12
TGTGCCTGGAGTGTGGGAAACATTCAGTACTTC	CAWSVGNIQYF	.	TRBJ2-4	once	TRBV30	11
TGTGCCAGCAGTTTAGGGCTAGCGGGACACTACGAGCAGTACTTC	CASSLGLAGHYEQYF	TRBD2	TRBJ2-7	.	TRBV27	15
TGTGCCAGCGGGGGACAGCCACTGAGCTCCTACAATGAGCAGTTCTTC	CASGGQPLSSYNEQFF	TRBD1	TRBJ2-1	.	TRBV2	16
TGTGCCATCAAACAGGGGGCGGCGAGTGAGCAGTTCTTC	CAIKQGAASEQFF	TRBD1	TRBJ2-1	.	TRBV10-3	13
TGTGCCAGCAGCTTCAACGTGGGTCAGCCCCAGCATTTT	CASSFNVGQPQHF	.	TRBJ1-5	.	TRBV7-2	13
TGCAGCGTCAATCAGGGTACACCCAGGGATGAGCAGTTCTTC	CSVNQGTPRDEQFF	.	TRBJ2-1	.	TRBV29-1	14
TGTGCCAGCAGTTCCACCGCCCGACAGGGAGCCGAGCAGTACTTC	CASSSTARQGAEQYF	TRBD1	TRBJ2-7	.	TRBV6-5	15
TGTGCCTGGAGTCTAAGCGAAAAACTGTTTTTT	CAWSLSEKLFF	.	TRBJ1-4	.	TRBV30	11
TGTGCCTGGAAAGGACAGGGCGGATCCTACGAGCAGTACTTC	CAWKGQGGSYEQYF	TRBD1	TRBJ2-7	.	TRBV30	14
TGTGCCAGCTGTTTTAGCGGGAGAGGATACAATGAGCAGTTCTTC	CASCFSGRGYNEQFF	TRBD2	TRBJ2-1	.	TRBV6-5	15
TGTGCCAGCATCCCCAAGTGGGGGACAGGAGACTACAATGAGCAGTTCTTC	CASIPKWGTGDYNEQFF	TRBD1	TRBJ2-1	.	TRBV7-8	17
TGTGCCAGCAGCCTCCTGCCGAGAATTAGCACAGATACGCAGTATTTT	CASSLLPRISTDTQYF	.	TRBJ2-3	.	TRBV7-9	16
TGTGCCACCTCCAGGGACACTGAAGCTTTCTTT	CATSRDTEAFF	.	TRBJ1-1	.	TRBV10-3	11
TGTGCCAGCAGCATGGACAGGGGAAGCTACGAGCAGTACTTC	CASSMDRGSYEQYF	TRBD1	TRBJ2-7	few	TRBV5-4	14
TGTGCCAGCACCAAAGGAGTGGGGCAAGAGACCCAGTACTTC	CASTKGVGQETQYF	.	TRBJ2-5	few	TRBV7-2	14
TGTGCCAGCTCAAGATACAGGGAAAGCCCAGTCGCAGATACGCAGTATTTT	CASSRYRESPVADTQYF	.	TRBJ2-3	.	TRBV18	17
TGTGCCAGCAGTGGATGGGTTAGCAATCAGCCCCAGCATTTT	CASSGWVSNQPQHF	.	TRBJ1-5	.	TRBV2	14
TGTGCCAGCAGTTTACTGGGGCCAAGGAATGAGCAGTTCTTC	CASSLLGPRNEQFF	.	TRBJ2-1	.	TRBV5-4	14